The rows below give T cell receptor beta chains drawn from one sample of a study of T cell therapy after organ transplantation. No antigen has been assigned to these receptors. TCRdb's table, derived via immunoSEQ multiplex PCR, lists solely in-frame clones and lacks some. Of 50,000 or so clones in the sample, 85% to 95% were seen once. The sample in question was CD8+ T cells from blood, obtained before autologous CMV-specific T cell therapy. All receptors come from a human patient who had received a solid organ transplant and had CMV disease. Both conserved end residues are part of each CDR3. The order of the fields is D gene, V gene, J gene, clone size, CDR3 protein, CDR3 DNA. A D gene is named only where the DNA matches it firmly. Rows may omit the clone size; those that give it use once, few, many or a size class.

TRBD2	TRBV6-4	TRBJ2-3	-	CASSEEGRAVVTDTQYF	TGTGCCAGCAGTGAAGAGGGGAGGGCCGTCGTCACAGATACGCAGTATTTT
-	TRBV6-5	TRBJ2-5	-	CASSSGQTTQETQYF	TGTGCCAGCAGTTCCGGACAGACTACCCAAGAGACCCAGTACTTC
-	TRBV4-3	TRBJ2-7	few	CASSQDPDGAYEQYF	TGCGCCAGCAGCCAAGATCCTGACGGTGCCTACGAGCAGTACTTC
-	TRBV7-9	TRBJ2-3	-	CASSPNTGGDTQYF	TGTGCCAGCAGCCCAAATACAGGCGGAGATACGCAGTATTTT
TRBD1	TRBV5-6	TRBJ1-5	-	CASSSWTGANQPQHF	TGTGCCAGCAGCTCATGGACAGGGGCAAATCAGCCCCAGCATTTT
TRBD2	TRBV7-8	TRBJ2-7	few	CASSFPSGKGYEQYF	TGTGCCAGCAGCTTCCCTAGCGGGAAGGGCTACGAGCAGTACTTC
-	TRBV29-1	TRBJ1-2	-	CSVEDWEGLGYGYTF	TGCAGCGTTGAAGATTGGGAGGGGCTGGGCTATGGCTACACCTTC
-	TRBV25-1	TRBJ2-1	once	CASSEKFLEQFF	TGTGCCAGCAGTGAAAAATTTCTGGAGCAGTTCTTC
-	TRBV30	TRBJ1-1	-	CAWDLTQGTEAFF	TGTGCCTGGGACCTCACCCAGGGCACTGAAGCTTTCTTT
-	TRBV13	TRBJ1-5	-	CASSPSRDQPQHF	TGTGCCAGCAGCCCATCCCGGGATCAGCCCCAGCATTTT
TRBD1	TRBV29-1	TRBJ1-2	-	CSVENRGGYGYTF	TGCAGCGTAGAGAACAGGGGCGGCTATGGCTACACCTTC
-	TRBV21-1	TRBJ2-7	-	CASSKVGPREQYF	TGTGCCAGCAGCAAAGTCGGACCTAGGGAGCAGTACTTC
-	TRBV7-9	TRBJ1-1	once	CASSPPVGGTEAFF	TGTGCCAGCAGCCCTCCGGTAGGGGGCACTGAAGCTTTCTTT
TRBD2	TRBV11-2	TRBJ2-3	-	CASSTLAGGRADTQYF	TGTGCCAGCAGCACCCTAGCGGGGGGAAGGGCAGATACGCAGTATTTT
-	TRBV7-8	TRBJ2-1	-	CASSSDSGAWEQFF	TGTGCCAGCAGCTCGGACAGCGGAGCATGGGAGCAGTTCTTC
TRBD2	TRBV11-2	TRBJ2-1	-	CASSSTTMVTSGRNEQFF	TGTGCCAGCAGCTCCACCACCATGGTTACTAGCGGGAGAAATGAGCAGTTCTTC
-	TRBV6-5	TRBJ2-2	-	CASSYGPGRLELFF	TGTGCCAGCAGCTACGGGCCGGGACGCCTGGAGCTGTTTTTT
-	TRBV13	TRBJ2-3	-	CASSLNQGTDTQYF	TGTGCCAGCAGCTTAAACCAAGGCACAGATACGCAGTATTTT
-	TRBV19	TRBJ1-2	-	CASSINGGSNYGYTF	TGTGCCAGTAGTATTAATGGGGGCTCCAACTATGGCTACACCTTC
TRBD2	TRBV11-2	TRBJ2-6	-	CASSLALAGHPSGANVLTF	TGTGCCAGCAGCTTAGCGCTAGCGGGACATCCGTCTGGGGCCAACGTCCTGACTTTC
-	TRBV19	TRBJ1-2	once	CASSMGGALLYGYTF	TGTGCCAGTAGTATGGGGGGGGCCCTCCTCTATGGCTACACCTTC
-	TRBV18	TRBJ2-5	-	CASSPGEETQYF	TGTGCCAGCTCACCAGGGGAAGAGACCCAGTACTTC
-	TRBV7-9	TRBJ1-1	-	CASSSFRVPHTEAFF	TGTGCCAGCAGCTCCTTCAGGGTCCCCCACACTGAAGCTTTCTTT
-	TRBV4-2	TRBJ2-3	-	CASSHPGRPSSTDTQYF	TGTGCCAGCAGCCACCCGGGGCGGCCGTCAAGCACAGATACGCAGTATTTT
TRBD1	TRBV15	TRBJ2-7	once	CATSITGGPYEQYF	TGTGCCACCAGCATTACAGGGGGCCCCTACGAGCAGTACTTC
-	TRBV11-2	TRBJ1-1	-	CASSLTVYTEAFF	TGTGCCAGCAGCTTAACCGTCTACACTGAAGCTTTCTTT
TRBD1	TRBV7-2	TRBJ2-1	-	CASIHPGDRNYNEQFF	TGTGCCAGCATCCACCCAGGGGACAGAAACTACAATGAGCAGTTCTTC
TRBD2	TRBV9	TRBJ2-3	-	CASSALAGGGTDTQYF	TGTGCCAGCAGCGCCCTAGCGGGAGGCGGCACAGATACGCAGTATTTT
-	TRBV9	TRBJ2-7	-	CASSVGDRSYEQYF	TGTGCCAGCAGCGTAGGGGACCGATCCTACGAGCAGTACTTC
TRBD1	TRBV5-6	TRBJ1-1	once	CASSRQGTGAFF	TGTGCCAGCAGCAGACAGGGGACAGGAGCTTTCTTT
-	TRBV11-2	TRBJ1-3	-	CASSLETGPYYGNTIYF	TGTGCCAGCAGCTTAGAGACAGGCCCCTATTATGGAAACACCATATATTTT
TRBD1	TRBV7-2	TRBJ1-1	once	CASSLRQGGNTEAFF	TGTGCCAGCAGCCTCAGACAGGGGGGGAACACTGAAGCTTTCTTT
-	TRBV7-9	TRBJ1-1	once	CASSFSPVSNTEAFF	TGTGCCAGCAGCTTCTCCCCCGTTTCGAACACTGAAGCTTTCTTT
-	TRBV27	TRBJ2-7	-	CASGGDTKRYEQYF	TGTGCCAGCGGGGGGGACACCAAGCGGTACGAGCAGTACTTC
TRBD1	TRBV30	TRBJ2-7	-	CAWTARTGGAYEQYF	TGTGCCTGGACTGCTCGGACAGGGGGGGCCTACGAGCAGTACTTC
TRBD1	TRBV27	TRBJ1-2	-	CASSLSGTGGYTF	TGTGCCAGCAGTTTATCCGGGACAGGAGGCTACACCTTC
-	TRBV9	TRBJ1-2	-	CASSVGGRTGYTF	TGTGCCAGCAGCGTAGGAGGGAGGACTGGCTACACCTTC
-	TRBV19	TRBJ1-1	-	CASAANLPNTEAFF	TGTGCCAGCGCAGCAAACCTCCCGAACACTGAAGCTTTCTTT
TRBD2	TRBV27	TRBJ2-7	-	CASSSGTSVHEQYF	TGTGCCAGCAGTTCCGGGACTAGTGTCCACGAGCAGTACTTC
TRBD1	TRBV28	TRBJ2-7	-	CASSSGQGRFYEQYF	TGTGCCAGCAGTTCTGGACAGGGTAGGTTCTACGAGCAGTACTTC
-	TRBV27	TRBJ1-6	-	CASSLSATGGSPLHF	TGTGCCAGCAGTTTATCCGCCACTGGGGGTTCACCCCTCCACTTT
-	TRBV19	TRBJ1-5	-	CASSLSPRSNQPQHF	TGTGCCAGTAGTCTAAGCCCGCGAAGCAATCAGCCCCAGCATTTT
-	TRBV6-4	TRBJ2-3	-	CASSDSQGTDTQYF	TGTGCCAGCAGTGACTCACAGGGCACAGATACGCAGTATTTT
TRBD2	TRBV9	TRBJ2-2	-	CASSVGGLANGELFF	TGTGCCAGCAGCGTAGGGGGACTAGCTAACGGGGAGCTGTTTTTT
TRBD2	TRBV5-1	TRBJ2-1	-	CASSYSSGGIVGEQFF	TGCGCCAGCAGCTATAGTAGCGGGGGGATAGTCGGTGAGCAGTTCTTC
-	TRBV6-5	TRBJ2-7	-	CASSYSTGLHSYEQYF	TGTGCCAGCAGTTACTCGACAGGCCTCCACTCCTACGAGCAGTACTTC
-	TRBV6-5	TRBJ2-5	-	CASRRTGTYQETQYF	TGTGCCAGCAGAAGGACCGGGACGTACCAAGAGACCCAGTACTTC
-	TRBV5-1	TRBJ2-7	-	CASSSQGGVGEQYF	TGCGCCAGCAGCTCCCAGGGAGGTGTAGGAGAGCAGTACTTC
-	TRBV6-4	TRBJ2-1	-	CASSDSMGGTINEQFF	TGTGCCAGCAGTGACTCAATGGGGGGAACCATCAATGAGCAGTTCTTC
TRBD2	TRBV9	TRBJ2-5	-	CASSISGLAGARETQYF	TGTGCCAGCAGCATCTCCGGTCTAGCGGGGGCCAGGGAGACCCAGTACTTC
TRBD1	TRBV29-1	TRBJ1-2	-	CSVEDSTGAWYGYTF	TGCAGCGTTGAAGATTCCACAGGGGCTTGGTATGGCTACACCTTC
-	TRBV6-4	TRBJ2-3	-	CASSDSKRSSTDTQYF	TGTGCCAGCAGTGACTCGAAGCGGAGTAGCACAGATACGCAGTATTTT
TRBD1	TRBV4-3	TRBJ2-2	few	CASSQNPQGNFVGELFF	TGCGCCAGCAGCCAAAACCCACAGGGGAATTTTGTCGGGGAGCTGTTTTTT
-	TRBV4-3	TRBJ1-2	-	CASSQDRYEGGYTF	TGCGCCAGCAGCCAAGATAGGTACGAGGGGGGCTACACCTTC
TRBD2	TRBV2	TRBJ2-3	-	CASTWTSGESTDTQYF	TGTGCCAGCACTTGGACTAGCGGGGAGAGCACAGATACGCAGTATTTT